This TCR beta chain derives from a study of identical twins. Every sampled donor was Caucasian and healthy. One entry per CDR3 protein, called by TCRdb with MiXCR from the 5' RACE reads. Of roughly 750,000 distinct CDR3 sequences listed, about 20% are singletons. CDR1 and CDR2 (germline): DFQATT, SNEGSKA (reference sequence). Trimming removed 0 bases at V and 1 base at J, with 10 bases between. This CDR3 spans 14 amino acids. Comment on this clonotype: Its antigen is not known.

Findings and caveats of the study: Those out-of-frame alpha sequences shared by twins showed an excess of low generation probability.

This sample also appeared in a second study, on T cells expressing NK-cell markers. From that report: In a handful of donors, dominant clonotypes made up about 28.3-65% of CD3+CD56-NKG2C+ cells.

The rearrangement uses TRBV20-1 and TRBJ2-7, with D unclear. This TCR came from a woman between 18 and 30 years old in good health. Sequenced: PBMCs. CDR3 coding DNA: TGCAGTGCTAGAGATCCGAACTTTTCCTACGAGCAGTACTTC. This translates into CSARDPNFSYEQYF.